The 13 T cell receptor beta chains given below trace back to one sample, sequenced in a study of cytomegalovirus exposure and HLA in healthy donors. PCR was performed using 60 Vbeta and 13 Jbeta primers. Assay used: immunoSEQ multiplex PCR; TCRdb lists only in-frame clones, some missing. This table holds about 86,000 clones, around 74% found once. The sequencing input was PBMCs. All receptors derive from a woman aged 45-65 years in good health and CMV-seropositive.

A single count supports this clone. The genes are TRBV4-2 and TRBJ2-4; 7 bases align to TRBD2. V lost 0 bases, J lost 8 bases, and 4 bases stayed unmatched. Germline V lookup: CDR1 LGHNA, CDR2 YNFKEQ. This CDR3 is 14 amino acids long. The CDR3 DNA sequence: TGTGCCAGCAGCCAAGATGTAGGGAGGGACATTCAGTACTTC. The encoded protein is CASSQDVGRDIQYF.

V and J are TRBV4-1 and TRBJ2-1; 9 bases align to TRBD2. CDR3 length equals 15 residues. The V gene's germline CDR1 is MGHRA and CDR2 YSYEKL. Trimming cost V 6 bases and J 4 bases; bases outside gene matches: 7. CDR3 sequence: CASRSLAGLYNEQFF. In DNA form, the CDR3 reads TGCGCCAGCAGGTCCCTAGCGGGGCTATACAATGAGCAGTTCTTC.

Here the CDR3 reads CASSSSSMNTEAFF. The CDR3 DNA reads TGTGCCAGCAGTTCTAGCAGTATGAACACTGAAGCTTTCTTT. The chain uses TRBV28 and TRBJ1-1; D unresolved. CDR1 is MDHEN, CDR2 SYDVKM, per germline. The CDR3 contains 14 residues. V was shortened by 4 bases and J by 0 bases, with 9 bases between the two germline ends.

The chain links TRBV11-1 to TRBJ2-3, with D perhaps matching TRBD2 (5 bases). CDR3 length: 14 amino acids. The germline gives CDR1 SGHAT, CDR2 FQDESV (reference sequence). The V end was cut by 5 bases, the J end by 2 bases, with 11 bases between. The CDR3 reads CASSPGLNTDTQYF. The CDR3 nucleotides read TGTGCCAGCAGCCCCGGACTCAACACAGATACGCAGTATTTT.

The CDR3 here is CASSVPREAGANVLTF. The CDR3 bases are TGTGCCAGCAGCGTCCCCAGGGAAGCTGGGGCCAACGTCCTGACTTTC. The chain has TRBV7-9 and TRBJ2-6; maybe TRBD1 (5 bases). Deletions cut 5 bases from V and 2 bases from J, with 13 bases between. CDR1 and CDR2 from the germline V gene are SEHNR and FQNEAQ (reference sequence). This CDR3 spans 16 amino acids.

The chain recombines TRBV30 with TRBJ2-7; TRBD2 agrees at 10 bases. J was trimmed by 2 bases and V by 8 bases; bases with no gene match: 6. The CDR3 is 13 amino acids. CDR1 is GTSNPN and CDR2 is SVGIG in the germline V gene (reference sequence). CDR3 DNA sequence: TGTGCCGGAGGGCTAGCGGGAGCCTACGAGCAGTACTTC. Its translation: CAGGLAGAYEQYF.

The chain is built from TRBV2 and TRBJ1-5; tentatively, D is TRBD1 (5 bases). This CDR3 is 13 amino acids long. In germline, CDR1 is SNHLY, CDR2 FYNNEI. V was trimmed by 3 bases and J by 4 bases, leaving 7 bases between them. The CDR3 bases are TGTGCCAGCAGTGACCCAGGGAATCAGCCCCAGCATTTT. This encodes CASSDPGNQPQHF.

The rearrangement joins TRBV30 to TRBJ1-1, with D unresolved. This CDR3 has 12 amino acids. Trimming removed 5 bases at V and 1 base at J, with 8 bases between. Germline V CDR1 and CDR2: GTSNPN, SVGIG (reference sequence). In DNA form, the CDR3 reads TGTGCCTGGGATACTAAGAACACTGAAGCTTTCTTT. Translating gives CAWDTKNTEAFF.

The rearrangement joins TRBV5-1 to TRBJ2-5; 8 bases match TRBD1. J lost 5 bases, V lost 0 bases, and 3 bases had no gene match. CDR1 is SGHRS, CDR2 YFSETQ, per germline. CDR3 length: 14 amino acids. Here the CDR3 DNA reads TGCGCCAGCAGCTTGGGTACAGGGGGGGAGACCCAGTACTTC. Its translation: CASSLGTGGETQYF.

V and J are TRBV5-4 and TRBJ2-7; 9 bases fit TRBD1. CDR1 is SGHNT, CDR2 YYREEE, per germline (reference sequence). This CDR3 is 15 amino acids long. V dropped 1 base and J dropped 2; count of bases not matched to a gene: 4. The CDR3 region is CASSLPGQGTYEQYF. The CDR3, as DNA: TGTGCCAGCAGCTTGCCGGGACAGGGTACCTACGAGCAGTACTTC.

V gene TRBV7-9 combines with J gene TRBJ1-3; 7 bases are shared with TRBD1. Trimming at V came to 4 bases and at J to 0 bases, leaving 6 bases not matched to a gene. CDR3 length equals 16 residues. The germline gives CDR1 SEHNR, CDR2 FQNEAQ (reference sequence). The CDR3 DNA sequence: TGTGCCAGCAGCTCGGGACAGTCGAGCTCTGGAAACACCATATATTTT. Amino acids: CASSSGQSSSGNTIYF.

The chain recombines TRBV11-3 with TRBJ2-1; perhaps TRBD2 as D (5 bases). The length of the CDR3 is 17 residues. V lost 1 base and J 4 bases, leaving 17 bases between the germline ends. Germline CDR1 is SGHNT and CDR2 is YENEEA. Written as DNA, the CDR3 is TGTGCCAGCAGCTTAGTGACTGGACTCGGAACGTACAATGAGCAGTTCTTC. Its translation is CASSLVTGLGTYNEQFF.

The chain couples TRBV10-1 to TRBJ2-2, with 8 positions matching TRBD2. The CDR3 has 14 amino acids. V dropped 5 bases and J dropped 4; count of bases not matched to a gene: 3. The germline V gene has CDR1 WNHNN and CDR2 SYGVQD (reference sequence). The CDR3 DNA follows: TGCGCCAGCAGTAGCGGGAGCATCACCGGGGAGCTGTTTTTT. This codes for CASSSGSITGELFF.